The 27 T cell receptor beta chains below all came from one sample that was sequenced in a study of T-cell memory formation after mild COVID-19. Using its own MiXCR run on the 5' RACE reads, TCRdb lists one record per CDR3 protein. The sample contains hundreds of thousands of distinct CDR3 sequences, roughly 25% of which appear only once. The source material was PBMCs or a T cell subset sorted from them (not recorded which). The receptor source for this set is an adult woman who had mild COVID-19 (a few samples of this study predate the infection). Cell type and time point are not known.

CDR3 loop: CSAPRSWDLGSYNEQFF. CDR3 coding DNA: TGCAGTGCCCCCCGGAGTTGGGACTTAGGCTCCTACAATGAGCAGTTCTTC. The chain has TRBV20-1 and TRBJ2-1; a possible D gene is TRBD2 (6 bases). The germline V gene encodes CDR1 DFQATT and CDR2 SNEGSKA (reference sequence). The CDR3 loop spans 17 amino acids. With 6 bases removed from V and 0 bases from J, the gap between germline ends came to 21 bases.

This clonotype was observed a few times. J is TRBJ2-3 and V is TRBV11-2, with D unresolved. Germline CDR1 and CDR2: SGHAT and FQNNGV. The CDR3 is made up of 15 amino acids. V lost 5 bases to trimming and J lost 2 bases, with 14 bases between them. The CDR3 coding sequence is TGTGCCAGCAGCCCCTCTGCGGCCTACACAGATACGCAGTATTTT. This encodes CASSPSAAYTDTQYF.

The rearrangement joins TRBV6-6 to TRBJ1-6, with D perhaps matching TRBD1 (5 bases). The CDR3 extends over 12 amino acids. Germline-derived CDR1 and CDR2 are MNHNY and SVGAGI (reference sequence). V lost 2 bases to trimming and J lost 14 bases, with 10 bases between them. The DNA for the CDR3 is TGTGCCAGCAGTTACGAGGGGTTGGCCCTCCACTTT. Translating gives CASSYEGLALHF.

The sample holds a few counts of this clonotype. The chain links TRBV20-1 to TRBJ2-2, with unresolved D. There are 13 residues in the CDR3. The ends were cut back, 5 bases at V and 6 bases at J, with 13 bases in the middle. Germline V gene lookup returns CDR1 DFQATT and CDR2 SNEGSKA (reference sequence). CDR3 sequence (DNA): TGCAGTGCTCATGATATAGGGTCCGGGGAGCTGTTTTTT. The encoded protein is CSAHDIGSGELFF.

In this sample, this clonotype turned up a few times. The V gene is TRBV4-3, the J gene TRBJ2-7; 14 bases map to TRBD2. There are 16 residues in the CDR3. CDR1 and CDR2 (germline): LGHNA, YSLEER. Trimming at V came to 4 bases and at J to 0 bases, leaving 2 bases not matched to a gene. CDR3 region: CASSPGTSGSSYEQYF. DNA for the CDR3: TGCGCCAGCAGCCCTGGGACTAGCGGGAGCTCCTACGAGCAGTACTTC.

This clonotype was detected a few times. The gene calls are TRBV6-1 and TRBJ1-6; D is ambiguous. Germline assignment: CDR1 MNHNS and CDR2 SASEGT. The length of the CDR3 is 14 residues. The V and J ends lost 7 bases and 5 bases respectively, with 12 bases between them. The CDR3 nucleotides read TGTGCCAGCACACGGGTGAGCCATAATTCACCCCTCCACTTT. Translation gives CASTRVSHNSPLHF.

V gene TRBV24-1 combines with J gene TRBJ1-1; 8 positions match TRBD1. The CDR3 extends over 17 amino acids. Germline loops: CDR1 KGHDR, CDR2 SFDVKD. V lost 2 bases to trimming and J lost 6 bases; unmatched junction nucleotides: 13. The CDR3 reads CATSDYPGQGGRPEAFF. CDR3 sequence (DNA): TGTGCCACCAGTGATTACCCCGGACAGGGCGGAAGGCCTGAAGCTTTCTTT.

The V and J genes are TRBV6-2 or TRBV6-3 and TRBJ2-3; D is ambiguous. Per germline, CDR1 MNHEY and CDR2 SVGEGT. Trimming shortened V by 11 bases and J by 4 bases, and 19 bases separated the two germline ends. CDR3 length: 14 residues. Here the CDR3 DNA reads TGTGCCGGACGGACGGCCGCCGGTCCAGATACGCAGTATTTT. The encoded protein is CAGRTAAGPDTQYF.

This clonotype was seen more than once but under ten times. The chain uses TRBV5-1 and TRBJ1-1; TRBD1 matches 8 bases. V lost 0 bases, J lost 1 base, and 5 bases stayed unmatched. CDR1 is SGHRS and CDR2 is YFSETQ in the germline V gene. The CDR3 consists of 16 residues. CDR3 coding DNA: TGCGCCAGCAGCTTGGGTGACAGGGGTCGGAACACTGAAGCTTTCTTT. This encodes CASSLGDRGRNTEAFF.

This sequence joins TRBV19 and TRBJ2-1; TRBD2 matches 7 bases. The germline CDR1 and CDR2 sequences are LNHDA and SQIVND (reference sequence). J was trimmed by 15 bases and V by 6 bases; bases with no gene match: 11. This CDR3 comprises 12 residues. The CDR3 loop is CASRGDGTTWFF. As DNA, the CDR3 is TGTGCCAGTAGGGGGGACGGGACTACCTGGTTCTTC. The full variable domain, rest sourced from reference TRBV19 and TRBJ2-1, is DGGITQSPKYLFRKEGQNVTLSCEQNLNHDAMYWYRQDPGQGLRLIYYSQIVNDFQKGDIAEGYSVSREKKESFPLTVTSAQKNPTAFYLCASRGDGTTWFFGPGTRLTVL.

The V gene is TRBV3-1, the J gene TRBJ1-2, with D maybe TRBD1 (6 bases). CDR3 size: 14 residues. The germline gives CDR1 LGHDT, CDR2 YNNKEL (reference sequence). The V and J ends lost 4 bases and 7 bases respectively, with 16 bases between them. Written as DNA, the CDR3 is TGTGCCAGCAGCCTGAACAGGGCCCTAAGTGGCTACACCTTC. Translating it yields CASSLNRALSGYTF.

As regards this clonotype: Mismatch with germline at one junction end may stem from a read error. The chain is built from TRBV4-3 and TRBJ1-6, with TRBD1 matching 7 bases. Germline V gene sequence: CDR1 LGHNA, CDR2 YSLEER. The CDR3 is made up of 15 amino acids. In DNA, the CDR3 is TGCGCCAGCAGGCAAGCCGACAGGGATAATTCACCCCTCCACTTT. Residues: CASRQADRDNSPLHF.

This clonotype was recorded a few times. The chain recombines TRBV29-1 with TRBJ2-3, with D possibly matching TRBD2 (5 bases). The CDR3 has 12 residues. Germline CDR1 and CDR2: SQVTM and ANQGSEA. The ends were cut back, 4 bases at V and 6 bases at J, with 11 bases in the middle. This CDR3 is CSVVGVRDTQYF. CDR3 nucleotide sequence: TGCAGCGTTGTCGGGGTCAGGGATACGCAGTATTTT.

This CDR3 reads CAIQGASSYNSPLHF. The CDR3 DNA sequence: TGTGCCATACAGGGGGCTAGCTCCTATAATTCACCCCTCCACTTT. The genes are TRBV10-3 and TRBJ1-6, with 9 bases fitting TRBD1. Germline V gene data show CDR1 as ENHRY and CDR2 as SYGVKD. The CDR3 has 15 residues. V gave up 9 bases and J gave up 0 bases; unmatched junction bases: 3.

CDR3 region: CASSLDRGAVYEQYF. In DNA, the CDR3 is TGTGCCAGCAGCTTGGACAGGGGCGCGGTCTACGAGCAGTACTTC. V gene TRBV5-5 combines with J gene TRBJ2-7; 7 nucleotides align to TRBD1. This CDR3 has 15 amino acids. Germline CDR1 SGHKS, CDR2 YYEKEE (reference sequence). The V segment lost 0 bases and the J segment 3 bases; nucleotides outside the gene matches: 6.

This clonotype was observed a handful of times. The V call is TRBV2, the J call TRBJ2-4; D might be TRBD2 (6 bases). Germline V gene data show CDR1 as SNHLY and CDR2 as FYNNEI. The CDR3 has 15 amino acids. Trimming cost V 8 bases and J 5 bases, with 19 bases left between them. The CDR3 here is CASEGGGVLQNIQYF. CDR3 sequence (DNA): TGTGCCAGCGAGGGAGGTGGAGTTCTCCAAAACATTCAGTACTTC.

This clonotype has more than one count but fewer than ten. The rearrangement uses TRBV5-1 and TRBJ1-1; 8 nucleotides match TRBD1. V lost 3 bases and J lost 1; bases outside the gene matches: 8. Per germline, CDR1 SGHRS and CDR2 YFSETQ. The CDR3 is made up of 16 amino acids. The CDR3 nucleotides are TGCGCCAGCAGCTGGACCCCCGGGACAGGGAACACTGAAGCTTTCTTT. This translates into CASSWTPGTGNTEAFF.

This clonotype came up a few times. The V and J genes are TRBV4-2 and TRBJ2-7, with unresolved D. The germline V gene encodes CDR1 LGHNA and CDR2 YNFKEQ. CDR3 length: 12 amino acids. The germline V and J ends were trimmed by 8 bases and 4 bases, with 12 bases remaining between them. CDR3 nucleotides: TGTGCCAGCGCAAGTGGAAGTTACGAGCAGTACTTC. Translation gives CASASGSYEQYF.

The V call is TRBV29-1, the J call TRBJ2-7; D unclear. The V gene's germline CDR1 is SQVTM and CDR2 ANQGSEA. This CDR3 has 14 amino acids. Trimming shortened V by 1 base and J by 1 base, and 11 bases separated the two germline ends. CDR3 sequence: CSVEAGEFSYEQYF. The CDR3 nucleotides are TGCAGCGTTGAAGCTGGTGAGTTTTCCTACGAGCAGTACTTC.

This clonotype has a count of ten or more. The chain links TRBV18 to TRBJ2-5; D ambiguous. V lost 0 bases and J 7 bases, leaving 9 bases between the germline ends. From germline, CDR1 is KGHSH and CDR2 LQKENI. This CDR3 has 13 amino acids. The CDR3 loop is CASSPPESVTQYF. The CDR3 DNA sequence: TGTGCCAGCTCACCACCGGAGTCAGTGACCCAGTACTTC.

This clonotype occurred a few times. This chain joins TRBV20-1 and TRBJ2-1; D ambiguous. The CDR3 is made up of 12 amino acids. The V gene lost 8 bases and the J gene lost 2 bases, with 10 bases spanning the gap. Germline loops: CDR1 DFQATT, CDR2 SNEGSKA (reference sequence). The CDR3 region is CSLSPAYNEQFF. CDR3 nucleotides: TGCAGTCTTAGCCCTGCCTACAATGAGCAGTTCTTC.

This chain joins TRBV2 and TRBJ2-5; D is undetermined. Germline V lookup: CDR1 SNHLY, CDR2 FYNNEI. CDR3 length: 12 residues. The V end was cut by 8 bases, the J end by 5 bases, with 12 bases between. The CDR3 loop is CASGPGWETQYF. The DNA for the CDR3 is TGTGCCAGCGGCCCGGGCTGGGAGACCCAGTACTTC.

This chain uses TRBV4-1 with TRBJ2-4; D not certain. Germline lookup yields CDR1 MGHRA and CDR2 YSYEKL. CDR3 size: 15 residues. Trimming took off 0 bases at V and 1 base at J, with 7 bases between the two ends. The CDR3 DNA reads as TGCGCCAGCAGCCAAGATAGACCGGCCAAAAACATTCAGTACTTC. Translating gives CASSQDRPAKNIQYF.

The gene calls are TRBV24-1 and TRBJ1-2, with D maybe TRBD1 (6 bases). Trimming removed 3 bases at V and 8 bases at J, with 18 bases between. Germline V gene sequence: CDR1 KGHDR, CDR2 SFDVKD. The CDR3 loop spans 15 amino acids. The CDR3 DNA sequence: TGTGCCACCAGTGATGAAAGGACAGTGGATTTCGGCTACACCTTC. Amino acid sequence: CATSDERTVDFGYTF.

This clonotype came up a few times. At one end, the junction sequence differs from germline, possibly due to a read error. The V gene is TRBV7-8, the J gene TRBJ2-5; D ambiguous. Germline CDR1 SGHVS, CDR2 FQNEAQ. The CDR3 runs to 12 residues. CDR3 sequence reads: CASSLADASPSF. CDR3 nucleotide sequence: TGTGCCAGCAGCTTAGCGGACGCATCACCGTCCTTC.

This clonotype was observed a handful of times. V usage is TRBV9 and J usage is TRBJ2-2; no definite D call. Trimming shortened V by 0 bases and J by 7 bases, and 4 bases separated the two germline ends. The CDR3 covers 12 residues. The V gene's germline CDR1 is SGDLS and CDR2 YYNGEE. The CDR3 DNA reads TGTGCCAGCAGCGTAGATGTCGGGGAGCTGTTTTTT. The encoded protein is CASSVDVGELFF.

This clonotype was detected a few times. The V and J genes are TRBV18 and TRBJ2-5; D is ambiguous. CDR3 length equals 13 residues. The germline V gene has CDR1 KGHSH and CDR2 LQKENI. V lost 5 bases and J lost 4, with 11 bases in between. CDR3 bases: TGTGCCAGCTCAAGCCTCAACGTAGAGACCCAGTACTTC. Protein: CASSSLNVETQYF.